This entry describes one T cell receptor beta chain. TCRdb's copy holds only in-frame clones and misses some; the assay was immunoSEQ multiplex PCR. The sample contains roughly 93,000 clones, more than 75% of which appear only once. The CDR3 covers 13 residues. After removal of 4 bases from V and 5 bases from J, the junction contained 4 bases not matched to a gene. Germline V gives CDR1 SNHLY, CDR2 FYNNEI. This entry is derived from a study of blood T cell repertoires in COVID-19. Looking at the study overall: From the United States, Italy and Spain came samples of acute and convalescent COVID-19. Nucleic acid was either cDNA or gDNA, and it came from T cells, B-cell-depleted T cells, or PBMCs.

V gene TRBV2 combines with J gene TRBJ1-2; TRBD1 aligns across 7 bases. The specimen was peripheral blood. The receptor's source is a human donor in a cohort sampled during active COVID-19. CDR3 amino acids: CASSAGQDYGYTF. For the CDR3, the DNA is TGTGCCAGCAGTGCCGGACAGGATTATGGCTACACCTTC.